This passage covers 25 T cell receptor beta chains from one sample sequenced in a study of blood T cells in healthy people across ages. Next came a second PCR, run for about 7 to 12 cycles, which used a sample-barcoded 5' primer along with a J-beta primer mix. TCRdb re-called the 5' RACE reads with MiXCR, one entry per CDR3 protein. The table records hundreds of thousands of distinct CDR3 sequences, about 30% of them present only once. Sequencing used blood. Every receptor here comes from a woman aged 80 or over in good health.

This clonotype was recorded at least ten times. J is TRBJ1-2 and V is TRBV20-1; TRBD1 matches at 9 bases. Germline V CDR1 and CDR2: DFQATT, SNEGSKA (reference sequence). The V segment lost 3 bases and the J segment 8 bases; nucleotides outside the gene matches: 10. This CDR3 spans 14 amino acids. DNA for the CDR3: TGCAGTGCTAGGGAAACAGGGGGCGAGACGGGCTACACCTTC. This sequence encodes CSARETGGETGYTF.

In this sample, this clonotype turned up many times. This chain joins TRBV6-2 or TRBV6-3 and TRBJ2-1, with 7 nucleotides matching TRBD2. The CDR3 sequence is 14 residues long. Germline-derived CDR1 and CDR2 are MNHEY and SVGEGT. The ends lost 8 bases at V and 3 bases at J; junction bases unmatched: 7. The CDR3 loop is CASGHRDYYNEQFF. CDR3 bases: TGTGCCAGCGGTCACCGGGACTACTACAATGAGCAGTTCTTC.

This clonotype has just a few counts. One base away lies a much larger clone, so this may be a sequencing read error. The V gene is TRBV11-2, the J gene TRBJ2-1; 10 nucleotides match TRBD2. The V gene's germline CDR1 is SGHAT and CDR2 FQNNGV. V was pared by 1 base and J by 9 bases, with 6 bases of the junction left unmatched. This CDR3 comprises 15 residues. The chain's CDR3 is CASSLGQREGGEQFF. DNA of the CDR3: TGTGCCAGCAGCTTAGGACAGCGGGAGGGCGGTGAGCAGTTCTTC.

This clonotype was observed many times. The chain is built from TRBV20-1 and TRBJ2-3, with D perhaps matching TRBD1 or TRBD2 (6 bases each). The CDR3 loop spans 17 amino acids. Per the germline V gene, CDR1 is DFQATT and CDR2 is SNEGSKA (reference sequence). Trimming cost V 0 bases and J 1 base, with 17 bases left between them. CDR3 loop: CSARDKGGTPRTDTQYF. Written as DNA, the CDR3 is TGCAGTGCTAGAGATAAAGGCGGGACACCCCGCACAGATACGCAGTATTTT.

Details on this clonotype: Possible read error: a much larger clone is one base away. This chain connects TRBV24-1 to TRBJ2-1, with D possibly matching TRBD2 (5 bases). V lost 4 bases and J lost 2, with 20 bases in between. Germline loops: CDR1 KGHDR, CDR2 SFDVKD. The CDR3 extends over 18 amino acids. CDR3 sequence (DNA): TGTGCCACCAGTGAACCGAAACTGGGAGCCAGCCCCTACAATGAGCAGTTCTTC. Its translation is CATSEPKLGASPYNEQFF.

This clonotype was seen more than once but under ten times. The V gene is TRBV27, the J gene TRBJ1-1; no firm D call. The CDR3 totals 11 residues. The germline CDR1 and CDR2 sequences are MNHEY and SMNVEV (reference sequence). V was shortened by 11 bases and J by 1 base, with 8 bases between the two germline ends. The CDR3 protein is CACVGNTEAFF. The CDR3 coding sequence is TGTGCCTGCGTAGGGAACACTGAAGCTTTCTTT.

The chain joins TRBV2 to TRBJ2-3, with 12 bases lining up with TRBD2. CDR3 size: 17 residues. Trimming removed 7 bases from V and 0 bases from J; junction bases left unmatched: 8. Per the germline V gene, CDR1 is SNHLY and CDR2 is FYNNEI. The CDR3 sequence: CASIRLAGALSTDTQYF. DNA for the CDR3: TGTGCCAGCATCCGACTAGCGGGGGCCCTGAGCACAGATACGCAGTATTTT.

This clonotype was counted ten times or more. The chain carries TRBV15 and TRBJ1-1, with 10 bases lining up with TRBD1. Trimming at V came to 5 bases and at J to 6 bases, leaving 6 bases not matched to a gene. Germline values: CDR1 LNHNV, CDR2 YYDKDF (reference sequence). The length of the CDR3 is 14 residues. This CDR3 reads CATSRGTGVAEAFF. CDR3 coding DNA: TGTGCCACCAGCCGCGGGACAGGGGTGGCTGAAGCTTTCTTT.

CDR3 sequence (DNA): TGTGCCAGCAGCGGATACAGGGGGAGGGAAAAACTGTTTTTT. It yields the protein CASSGYRGREKLFF. This chain uses TRBV9 with TRBJ1-4; TRBD1 aligns across 8 bases. This CDR3 is built from 14 residues. Germline lookup yields CDR1 SGDLS and CDR2 YYNGEE. V was clipped by 3 bases and J by 8 bases; unmatched bases: 6.

Comment on this clonotype: Just one base apart from a much larger clone, this may be a read error. The chain links TRBV6-1 to TRBJ2-5; the D gene could be TRBD1 or TRBD2 (6 bases each). Germline lookup yields CDR1 MNHNS and CDR2 SASEGT. This CDR3 has 17 residues. V lost 4 bases, J lost 11 bases, and 29 bases lay in between. The CDR3 DNA follows: TGTGCCAGCAGTGGGGGTTGGCACAGGGTCAAGGAGGGTGAGCAGTACTTC. Encoded protein: CASSGGWHRVKEGEQYF.

This clonotype was recorded at least ten times. This sequence joins TRBV6-2 or TRBV6-3 and TRBJ1-5; 7 bases align to TRBD1. The ends lost 7 bases at V and 7 bases at J; junction bases unmatched: 10. Looked up from germline, CDR1 is MNHEY and CDR2 is SVGEGT. This CDR3 is 14 amino acids long. This chain's CDR3 is CASNQGGASQPQHF. The CDR3 DNA reads TGTGCCAGCAATCAGGGGGGCGCATCCCAGCCCCAGCATTTT.

This clonotype was observed a few times. One base away lies a much larger clone, so this may be a sequencing read error. The chain carries TRBV13 and TRBJ1-6; weak D call: TRBD1 (6 bases). Germline loops: CDR1 PRHDT, CDR2 FYEKMQ (reference sequence). The CDR3 runs to 15 residues. With 5 bases removed from V and 10 bases from J, the gap between germline ends came to 18 bases. CDR3 sequence (DNA): TGTGCCAGCAGCCCATCCCCTGCCGGGGGCTCACCCCTCCACTTT. This codes for CASSPSPAGGSPLHF. The full variable domain, its missing parts supplied by reference TRBV13 and TRBJ1-6, is AAGVIQSPRHLIKEKRETATLKCYPIPRHDTVYWYQQGPGQDPQFLISFYEKMQSDKGSIPDRFSAQQFSDYHSELNMSSLELGDSALYFCASSPSPAGGSPLHFGNGTRLTVT.

This rearrangement joins TRBV10-3 to TRBJ1-1; D might be TRBD1 (6 bases). Germline V gives CDR1 ENHRY, CDR2 SYGVKD. The CDR3 runs 15 residues. Deletions cut 8 bases from V and 2 bases from J, with 18 bases between. Here the CDR3 reads CAIAPRDTGNTEAFF. The CDR3 nucleotides read TGTGCCATCGCCCCCCGGGACACAGGAAACACTGAAGCTTTCTTT.

This clonotype came up many times. The genes are TRBV15 and TRBJ2-1, with no clear D. Per germline, CDR1 LNHNV and CDR2 YYDKDF (reference sequence). The CDR3 covers 16 residues. V was pared by 0 bases and J by 2 bases, with 11 bases between. CDR3 region: CATSRDHSYAYNEQFF. The CDR3 region has the DNA TGTGCCACCAGCAGAGATCACAGTTATGCCTACAATGAGCAGTTCTTC.

This clonotype was detected many times. The rearrangement uses TRBV7-2 and TRBJ2-3; no reliable D call. The CDR3 has 15 amino acids. The germline gives CDR1 SGHTA, CDR2 FQGNSA. Trimming stripped 6 bases from V and 3 bases from J, with 16 bases between. CDR3 in DNA: TGTGCCAGCAGATCCGACCCCATCACGACAGATACGCAGTATTTT. Translating it yields CASRSDPITTDTQYF.

As to this clonotype: Just one base apart from a much larger clone, this may be a read error. The chain uses TRBV5-6 and TRBJ2-5; 11 bases align to TRBD2. With the DNA end fitting TRBJ2-1 better, the J assignment may be wrong. The CDR3 totals 15 residues. Germline V gives CDR1 SGHDT, CDR2 YYEEEE. The CDR3 coding sequence is TGTGCCAGCAGCTGGGGGACTAGCGGTAAAGAGACCCAGTTCTTC. As protein: CASSWGTSGKETQFF.

To note about this clonotype: It may be a read error: a sequence one base away is much more abundant. The chain carries TRBV28 and TRBJ2-5, with D uncertain. Germline values: CDR1 MDHEN, CDR2 SYDVKM. Trimming stripped 6 bases from V and 11 bases from J, with 16 bases between. This CDR3 spans 12 amino acids. The CDR3 reads CASRTDHNEQYF. CDR3 nucleotide sequence: TGTGCCAGCAGAACTGATCACAATGAGCAGTACTTC.

V is TRBV9 and J is TRBJ1-3, with D uncertain. Trimming removed 0 bases from V and 2 bases from J, with 12 bases in between. This CDR3 has 16 residues. Germline V gene lookup returns CDR1 SGDLS and CDR2 YYNGEE. In DNA form, the CDR3 reads TGTGCCAGCAGCGTAGCCGAAGGGTTAACTGGAAACACCATATATTTT. It is translated as CASSVAEGLTGNTIYF.

About this clonotype itself: This clone may be a read error of a much larger clone one base away. V is TRBV28 and J is TRBJ2-7; no reliable D call. The germline V gene has CDR1 MDHEN and CDR2 SYDVKM. There are 12 residues in the CDR3. CDR3 bases: TGTGCCAGCAGCATTCGCTCCCACGAGCAGTACTTC. It is translated as CASSIRSHEQYF.

The gene calls are TRBV7-2 and TRBJ1-5; TRBD1 might be the D (6 bases). Germline V gene data show CDR1 as SGHTA and CDR2 as FQGNSA. The V and J ends lost 5 bases and 7 bases respectively, with 15 bases between them. CDR3 size: 14 residues. CDR3 in amino acids: CASSPEGGRQPQHF. In DNA form, the CDR3 reads TGTGCCAGCAGCCCTGAGGGGGGGAGACAGCCCCAGCATTTT. The full variable domain, its missing parts supplied by reference TRBV7-2 and TRBJ1-5, is GAGVSQSPSNKVTEKGKDVELRCDPISGHTALYWYRQSLGQGLEFLIYFQGNSAPDKSGLPSDRFSAERTGGSVSTLTIQRTQQEDSAVYLCASSPEGGRQPQHFGDGTRLSIL.

In its sample, this clonotype was seen a few times. A much bigger clone sits one base away, suggesting this may be a read error. The V call is TRBV20-1, the J call TRBJ2-5; unclear D gene. The J call is uncertain, as TRBJ2-1 better fits the DNA end. CDR1 is DFQATT and CDR2 is SNEGSKA in the germline V gene (reference sequence). The CDR3 totals 13 residues. The CDR3 is CSAMAPVVETQFF. For the CDR3, the DNA is TGCAGTGCTATGGCCCCGGTAGTAGAGACCCAGTTCTTC.

This clonotype came up a few times. The chain recombines TRBV6-2 or TRBV6-3 with TRBJ1-5, with D unresolved. The CDR3 length is 20 residues. CDR1 and CDR2 from the germline V gene are MNHEY and SVGEGT. The V and J ends lost 2 bases and 0 bases respectively, with 23 bases between them. The CDR3 spells CASSYANPGVGRNSNQPQHF. The DNA of the CDR3 is TGTGCCAGCAGTTACGCTAATCCCGGAGTTGGGCGTAATAGCAATCAGCCCCAGCATTTT.

This clonotype was seen many times. The V and J genes are TRBV5-6 and TRBJ1-2; D gene ambiguous. V dropped 1 base and J dropped 2 bases, with 6 bases sitting between them. The CDR3 is made up of 13 amino acids. Germline assignment: CDR1 SGHDT and CDR2 YYEEEE. The CDR3 region has the DNA TGTGCCAGCAGCTTGATGAGCAACTATGGCTACACCTTC. This translates into CASSLMSNYGYTF.

This clonotype was counted only a few times. A clone one base away is much larger, so this may be a read error. The CDR3 sequence is CASSFGRGAENEQYF. The CDR3 DNA reads TGTGCCAGCAGCTTCGGGCGGGGGGCAGAAAATGAGCAGTACTTC. J is TRBJ2-7 and V is TRBV5-6; 8 bases align to TRBD2. The germline CDR1 and CDR2 sequences are SGHDT and YYEEEE. V shed 2 bases, J shed 7 bases, and the junction held 11 bases outside the gene matches. The CDR3 covers 15 residues.

A note on this clonotype: Just one base apart from a much larger clone, this may be a read error. The J gene is TRBJ2-3, the V gene TRBV28; 11 bases agree with TRBD2. CDR1 is MDHEN and CDR2 is SYDVKM in the germline V gene. The CDR3 totals 15 residues. The DNA of the CDR3 is TGTGCCAGCAGTTCACTAGCGGGGGCCACAGGTACGCAGTATTTT. As protein: CASSSLAGATGTQYF.